These 27 T cell receptor beta chains were all obtained from the same sample, sequenced in a study of blood T cells in healthy people across ages (dated by TCRdb to between 2014 and 2017). Receptors were amplified or captured by 5' RACE. Instrument on record: Illumina HiSeq 2500. A second roughly 6 to 12 cycle PCR used a sample-barcoded 5' primer and a J-beta primer mix. The public reads were quality trimmed at Q25 with fastp and then assembled into clones with MiXCR by TCRdb, keeping productive beta chains. All rows with the same CDR3 protein become a single entry with the most common DNA and genes. This sample gives approximately 1,100,000 distinct CDR3 sequences in total; 40% to 45% of them show up just once. About 19% of the sample goes to the ten largest clones. The sequenced sample consisted of blood. These receptors came from an older woman in good health.

This clonotype was found many times. CDR3 residues: CASTPANVLTF. The CDR3 coding sequence is TGTGCCAGCACCCCAGCCAACGTCCTGACTTTC. The J gene is TRBJ2-6, the V gene TRBV6-2 or TRBV6-3; no reliable D call. The CDR3 loop spans 11 amino acids. V gave up 7 bases and J gave up 7 bases, with 5 bases separating them. From germline, CDR1 is MNHEY and CDR2 SVGEGT.

The CDR3 bases are TGCAGTGCTAGGAGGGGAGAGAGCAATCAGCCCCAGCATTTT. This gives the protein CSARRGESNQPQHF. J is TRBJ1-5 and V is TRBV20-1; D is possibly TRBD1 (5 bases). V gave up 3 bases and J gave up 1 base, with 10 bases separating them. Germline CDR1 DFQATT, CDR2 SNEGSKA (reference sequence). This CDR3 region has 14 residues.

V is TRBV6-6 and J is TRBJ2-7; D is unclear. Between the trimmed V and J ends, which lost 0 bases and 3 bases, there was a span of 6 bases. This CDR3 has 13 amino acids. Germline CDR1 and CDR2: MNHNY and SVGAGI (reference sequence). This CDR3 reads CASSYSRVYEQYF. CDR3 sequence (DNA): TGTGCCAGCAGTTACTCTAGGGTCTACGAGCAGTACTTC.

The V gene is TRBV28, the J gene TRBJ2-5; maybe TRBD1 (5 bases). The DNA end is a closer match to TRBJ2-7, so the J assignment may be wrong. The CDR3 covers 13 residues. Germline loops: CDR1 MDHEN, CDR2 SYDVKM. Written as DNA, the CDR3 is TGTGCCAGCAGGGACCCCAGGGTCTACGAGCAGTACTTC. Protein product: CASRDPRVYEQYF.

This clonotype was counted a few times. The chain uses TRBV5-5 and TRBJ2-1; D not resolved. CDR1 SGHKS and CDR2 YYEKEE come from the germline V gene (reference sequence). V was cut by 2 bases and J by 0 bases, with 12 bases left in between. The CDR3 contains 16 residues. CDR3 in amino acids: CASSLEESGSYNEQFF. CDR3 sequence (DNA): TGTGCCAGCAGCTTAGAGGAGTCAGGCTCCTACAATGAGCAGTTCTTC.

This rearrangement joins TRBV6-1 to TRBJ2-7; D is perhaps TRBD2 (6 bases). The CDR3 totals 15 residues. Per germline, CDR1 MNHNS and CDR2 SASEGT. Between the trimmed V and J ends, which lost 4 bases and 4 bases, there was a span of 17 bases. CDR3 loop: CASSAPAGFSYEQYF. The CDR3 nucleotides are TGTGCCAGCAGTGCCCCGGCGGGATTCTCATACGAGCAGTACTTC.

For this clonotype: An end of the junction differs from the germline gene, which may be a read error. DNA of the CDR3: TGCGGTGCACTATACCGGAGCTCCCATAATTCACCCCTCCACTTT. This encodes CGALYRSSHNSPLHF. The rearrangement uses TRBV20-1 and TRBJ1-6; no definite D call. This CDR3 region has 15 residues. CDR1 is DFQATT, CDR2 SNEGSKA, per germline (reference sequence).

V is TRBV5-1 and J is TRBJ2-4; D might be TRBD1 (6 bases). The assigned J gene may be wrong: the sequence end matches TRBJ2-7 better. The CDR3 totals 14 residues. The germline CDR1 and CDR2 sequences are SGHRS and YFSETQ. CDR3 loop: CASSPNRDNYEQYF. Written as DNA, the CDR3 is TGCGCCAGCAGCCCGAACCGGGACAACTACGAGCAGTACTTC.

A few counts support this clonotype. The chain joins TRBV9 to TRBJ2-1, with TRBD2 matching 11 bases. Germline V CDR1 and CDR2: SGDLS, YYNGEE. With 3 bases clipped from V and 5 bases from J, the junction kept 7 bases outside the gene matches. The CDR3 sequence is 16 residues long. CDR3 nucleotides: TGTGCCAGCAGCGGTAGCGGGAGGGCGTTGAACAATGAGCAGTTCTTC. It is translated as CASSGSGRALNNEQFF.

V is TRBV30 and J is TRBJ2-5; the D gene is possibly TRBD2 (6 bases). The J call is uncertain, as TRBJ2-7 better fits the DNA end. Germline V lookup: CDR1 GTSNPN, CDR2 SVGIG (reference sequence). The CDR3 extends over 13 amino acids. CDR3 amino acids: CAWSVSEGREQYF. CDR3 DNA: TGTGCCTGGAGTGTATCGGAGGGGCGCGAGCAGTACTTC.

The V gene is TRBV2, the J gene TRBJ2-3, with D possibly called TRBD1 or TRBD2 (5 bases each). V gave up 6 bases and J gave up 4 bases, with 20 bases separating them. The CDR3 is 16 amino acids. CDR1 SNHLY and CDR2 FYNNEI come from the germline V gene. CDR3 sequence reads: CASRGWDAFFPDTQYF. The CDR3 DNA reads as TGTGCCAGCAGGGGGTGGGACGCCTTTTTCCCAGATACGCAGTATTTT. The full variable domain, with the rest looked up from reference TRBV2 and TRBJ2-3, is EPEVTQTPSHQVTQMGQEVILRCVPISNHLYFYWYRQILGQKVEFLVSFYNNEISEKSEIFDDQFSVERPDGSNFTLKIRSTKLEDSAMYFCASRGWDAFFPDTQYFGPGTRLTVL.

The V gene is TRBV2, the J gene TRBJ2-1, with 9 bases aligning to TRBD1. This CDR3 comprises 15 residues. CDR1 and CDR2 (germline): SNHLY, FYNNEI. J lost 4 bases, V lost 7 bases, and 8 bases had no gene match. The CDR3 nucleotides read TGTGCCAGCATCCCGGGACAGGGCCAATACAATGAGCAGTTCTTC. Encoded protein: CASIPGQGQYNEQFF.

The rearrangement uses TRBV6-6 and TRBJ2-5; 10 bases agree with TRBD1. The V segment lost 7 bases and the J segment 3 bases; nucleotides outside the gene matches: 8. This CDR3 is built from 15 residues. CDR1 is MNHNY, CDR2 SVGAGI, per germline (reference sequence). The CDR3 sequence is CASTGRDRGEETQYF. The CDR3 DNA sequence: TGTGCCAGCACGGGCCGGGACAGGGGCGAAGAGACCCAGTACTTC.

This chain uses TRBV5-1 with TRBJ1-1; TRBD1 might be the D (5 bases). Trimming took 0 bases from V and 0 from J, leaving 18 bases between them. The CDR3 totals 18 residues. Germline V lookup: CDR1 SGHRS, CDR2 YFSETQ. This CDR3 is CASSLEGRAGGLNTEAFF. The DNA of the CDR3 is TGCGCCAGCAGCTTGGAAGGCAGAGCGGGGGGATTGAACACTGAAGCTTTCTTT.

This chain uses TRBV6-1 with TRBJ1-5, with 11 bases identical to TRBD1. The CDR3 contains 18 residues. Germline CDR1 and CDR2: MNHNS and SASEGT. V shed 9 bases and J 1 base; nucleotides not matched to a gene: 14. CDR3 in amino acids: CARSNGQGAEWSNQPQHF. The CDR3 DNA reads as TGTGCCAGAAGTAATGGACAGGGGGCTGAGTGGAGCAATCAGCCCCAGCATTTT.

The sample holds a few counts of this clonotype. The V and J genes are TRBV29-1 and TRBJ2-3; D is perhaps TRBD1 (6 bases). Germline V CDR1 and CDR2: SQVTM, ANQGSEA. V dropped 1 base and J dropped 6 bases, with 17 bases sitting between them. The CDR3 is made up of 15 amino acids. The CDR3 here is CSVEAQQTGLDTQYF. CDR3 in DNA: TGCAGCGTTGAAGCCCAACAAACAGGGCTGGATACGCAGTATTTT.

The chain couples TRBV20-1 to TRBJ2-1; TRBD2 matches 11 bases. CDR3 length: 16 residues. Germline V gives CDR1 DFQATT, CDR2 SNEGSKA (reference sequence). The trim removed 6 bases at V and 7 bases at J, leaving 14 bases unmatched. CDR3 nucleotides: TGCAGTGCACCGCCCCCTAGCGGGAGGACCTTTAATGAGCAGTTCTTC. It encodes CSAPPPSGRTFNEQFF.

This sequence joins TRBV6-4 and TRBJ2-7; D might be TRBD1 (7 bases). V lost 0 bases and J 6 bases, leaving 18 bases between the germline ends. CDR1 is MRHNA, CDR2 SNTAGT, per germline. CDR3 size: 16 residues. This CDR3 is CASSDSRGRGVLEQYF. In nucleotides, the CDR3 is TGTGCCAGCAGTGACTCACGTGGCAGGGGGGTCCTCGAGCAGTACTTC.

The chain uses TRBV9 and TRBJ2-5, with D tentatively TRBD1 (6 bases). The CDR3 extends over 14 amino acids. Deletions cut 4 bases from V and 3 bases from J, with 13 bases between. The germline gives CDR1 SGDLS, CDR2 YYNGEE. CDR3 nucleotide sequence: TGTGCCAGCAGCCCCCAGGCAGGGGAAGAGACCCAGTACTTC. Amino acid sequence: CASSPQAGEETQYF.

This clonotype has a handful of counts. This chain connects TRBV10-3 to TRBJ2-7; 7 nucleotides match TRBD1. The J call may be wrong; the DNA end is better matched by TRBJ2-5. The CDR3 extends over 14 amino acids. Germline V gene lookup returns CDR1 ENHRY and CDR2 SYGVKD. CDR3 loop: CAISELTGEETQYF. The DNA for the CDR3 is TGTGCCATCAGTGAGCTTACAGGGGAGGAGACCCAGTACTTC.

The chain employs TRBV7-9 and TRBJ2-1, with 10 positions matching TRBD2. From germline, CDR1 is SEHNR and CDR2 FQNEAQ (reference sequence). The CDR3 is 14 residues long. Trimming at V came to 8 bases and at J to 7 bases, leaving 8 bases not matched to a gene. The CDR3 DNA follows: TGTGCCAGCTCAACTAGCGGGATGGGTAATGAGCAGTTCTTC. Translation: CASSTSGMGNEQFF.

The chain joins TRBV30 to TRBJ2-3; 10 bases align to TRBD1. Losses at the gene ends were 1 base for V and 4 bases for J; bases not matched to a gene: 5. The CDR3 has 15 residues. Germline CDR1 GTSNPN, CDR2 SVGIG (reference sequence). The CDR3 sequence: CAWSGGQGVADTQYF. The CDR3 DNA follows: TGTGCCTGGAGTGGTGGACAGGGGGTGGCAGATACGCAGTATTTT. Full variable domain (missing parts from reference TRBV30 and TRBJ2-3): SQTIHQWPATLVQPVGSPLSLECTVEGTSNPNLYWYRQAAGRGLQLLFYSVGIGQISSEVPQNLSASRPQDRQFILSSKKLLLSDSGFYLCAWSGGQGVADTQYFGPGTRLTVL.

V usage is TRBV7-2 and J usage is TRBJ1-1; D is perhaps TRBD1 (5 bases). This CDR3 has 14 amino acids. From germline, CDR1 is SGHTA and CDR2 FQGNSA. Trimming took off 5 bases at V and 5 bases at J, with 15 bases between the two ends. This chain's CDR3 is CASSPEGFRTEAFF. The CDR3 coding sequence is TGTGCCAGCAGCCCCGAGGGGTTCAGGACTGAAGCTTTCTTT.

As regards this clonotype: A much larger clone lies one base from this, so it may be a read error. The chain couples TRBV6-5 to TRBJ2-7, with 10 bases identical to TRBD2. J was trimmed by 3 bases and V by 4 bases; bases with no gene match: 24. This CDR3 has 21 amino acids. From germline, CDR1 is MNHEY and CDR2 SVGAGI. The CDR3 protein is CASSCSPPSLVLLAGSYEQYF. The CDR3 nucleotides read TGTGCCAGCAGTTGCTCGCCCCCCAGCCTTGTTCTACTAGCGGGAAGCTACGAGCAGTACTTC.

This clonotype occurred once. This rearrangement joins TRBV7-2 to TRBJ2-7; D not resolved. V was cut by 3 bases and J by 1 base, with 10 bases left in between. This CDR3 region has 14 residues. Germline CDR1 reads SGHTA; CDR2 reads FQGNSA. CDR3 bases: TGTGCCAGCAGCTTCACCGCCGGGTCCTACGAGCAGTACTTC. This gives the protein CASSFTAGSYEQYF.

The CDR3 spells CSASRSIRLADYNGEQFF. The CDR3 DNA sequence: TGCAGTGCTTCTCGCAGTATTAGACTAGCGGATTACAATGGCGAGCAGTTCTTC. The gene calls are TRBV20-1 and TRBJ2-1; 9 nucleotides align to TRBD2. After removal of 5 bases from V and 10 bases from J, the junction contained 24 bases not matched to a gene. The CDR3 spans 18 residues. Germline CDR1 reads DFQATT; CDR2 reads SNEGSKA (reference sequence).

A few counts support this clonotype. The rearrangement links TRBV9 to TRBJ2-5, with D tentatively TRBD2 (5 bases). There are 14 residues in the CDR3. V was clipped by 0 bases and J by 11 bases, with 17 bases between them. Germline loops: CDR1 SGDLS, CDR2 YYNGEE. The CDR3 DNA follows: TGTGCCAGCAGCGTAGATACAGCCCCCTGGGAGCAGTACTTC. This translates into CASSVDTAPWEQYF.